Shown below are 22 T cell receptor beta chains from a single sample sequenced in a study of T cells in Graves' hyperthyroidism and ophthalmopathy (dated by TCRdb to the late 2010s). The library was obtained by multiplex PCR. For sequencing, an Illumina HiSeq 2000 was employed. Amplification of TCR beta CDR3 regions was carried out from RNA transcripts. For the first round of RT-PCR on the TCR CDR3, the HTBI primer set was used together with the Qiagen OneStep RT-PCR kit. TCRdb reanalyzed the raw reads on its own, using fastp at Q25 for trimming and MiXCR for clone calling, and kept in-frame beta chains. Each record represents a unique CDR3 protein, reported with the most common genes and DNA among its rows. Counted in this sample were under 450,000 distinct CDR3 sequences; more than 15% of them appeared once. Of the sample, roughly 15% is held by the ten largest clones. Sequences were obtained from blood. The receptors were sampled from a woman between 18 and 29 years old with Graves' hyperthyroidism.

The chain has TRBV11-2 and TRBJ2-1; 10 bases agree with TRBD2. V dropped 6 bases and J dropped 0; count of bases not matched to a gene: 11. Germline lookup yields CDR1 SGHAT and CDR2 FQNNGV. The CDR3 is 18 amino acids. Here the CDR3 DNA reads TGTGCCAGCAGATCCGGGACTAGCGATTACTTCTCCTACAATGAGCAGTTCTTC. Encoded protein: CASRSGTSDYFSYNEQFF.

This clonotype showed up just a few times. The chain carries TRBV6-1 and TRBJ2-5, with 7 bases matching TRBD1. The CDR3 covers 14 residues. After removal of 7 bases from V and 5 bases from J, the junction contained 10 bases not matched to a gene. Germline-derived CDR1 and CDR2 are MNHNS and SASEGT. This chain's CDR3 is CASTGTGVRETQYF. CDR3 DNA: TGTGCCAGCACCGGAACAGGGGTACGGGAGACCCAGTACTTC.

J is TRBJ1-4 and V is TRBV2, with 7 bases aligning to TRBD1. This CDR3 comprises 14 residues. V gave up 5 bases and J gave up 5 bases; unmatched junction bases: 5. The germline V gene encodes CDR1 SNHLY and CDR2 FYNNEI. CDR3 region: CASSSQGRNEKLFF. The DNA of the CDR3 is TGTGCCAGCAGTTCACAGGGGAGAAATGAAAAACTGTTTTTT.

This clonotype was seen ten or more times. The rearrangement uses TRBV20-1 and TRBJ1-5, with a weak D call TRBD1 (5 bases). There are 16 residues in the CDR3. CDR1 and CDR2 (germline): DFQATT, SNEGSKA (reference sequence). Between the trimmed V and J ends, which lost 2 bases and 2 bases, there was a span of 16 bases. The CDR3 DNA sequence: TGCAGTGCTAGACCCTCCGGGGGAAGCGGCAATCAGCCCCAGCATTTT. Translation gives CSARPSGGSGNQPQHF.

In this sample, this clonotype turned up a few times. The J gene is TRBJ2-1, the V gene TRBV14; a possible D gene is TRBD1 (6 bases). Germline V gene lookup returns CDR1 SGHDN and CDR2 FVKESK. The CDR3 runs to 14 residues. The V gene lost 1 base and the J gene lost 4 bases, with 8 bases spanning the gap. The CDR3 bases are TGTGCCAGCAGCCAAGGGGGGCAGTACAATGAGCAGTTCTTC. Protein sequence: CASSQGGQYNEQFF.

The gene calls are TRBV29-1 and TRBJ1-5; D may be TRBD1 (5 bases). Germline values: CDR1 SQVTM, CDR2 ANQGSEA. This CDR3 region has 15 residues. Trimming removed 6 bases from V and 4 bases from J, with 19 bases in between. CDR3 sequence reads: CSVAYGGGDNQPQHF. The CDR3 DNA reads as TGCAGCGTGGCTTACGGTGGGGGGGATAATCAGCCCCAGCATTTT.

This clonotype has ten or more counts. The V gene is TRBV12-3 or TRBV12-4, the J gene TRBJ2-7, with 9 bases aligning to TRBD1. V was pared by 5 bases and J by 3 bases, with 8 bases of the junction left unmatched. The CDR3 runs 15 residues. CDR3 sequence: CASSLGQGSIYEQYF. DNA of the CDR3: TGTGCCAGCAGTCTGGGACAGGGAAGTATCTACGAGCAGTACTTC.

The rearrangement links TRBV19 to TRBJ2-7; 8 bases are shared with TRBD2. Germline-derived CDR1 and CDR2 are LNHDA and SQIVND (reference sequence). This CDR3 contains 13 residues. After removal of 9 bases from V and 3 bases from J, the junction contained 7 bases not matched to a gene. The CDR3 nucleotides are TGTGCCAGCAAACGGGAGGGCTTCTACGAGCAGTACTTC. It encodes CASKREGFYEQYF.

This clonotype appeared many times. The rearrangement uses TRBV5-1 and TRBJ2-7; TRBD2 might be the D (7 bases). V was pared by 0 bases and J by 6 bases, with 19 bases between. Germline lookup yields CDR1 SGHRS and CDR2 YFSETQ. The CDR3 is 16 residues long. The CDR3 sequence is CASSLVWGGASSEQYF. In DNA, the CDR3 is TGCGCCAGCAGCTTGGTCTGGGGGGGCGCTTCGTCCGAGCAGTACTTC. The full variable domain, rest sourced from reference TRBV5-1 and TRBJ2-7, is KAGVTQTPRYLIKTRGQQVTLSCSPISGHRSVSWYQQTPGQGLQFLFEYFSETQRNKGNFPGRFSGRQFSNSRSEMNVSTLELGDSALYLCASSLVWGGASSEQYFGPGTRLTVT.

This clonotype was detected only a few times. J is TRBJ1-4 and V is TRBV28; TRBD1 agrees at 7 bases. J was trimmed by 4 bases and V by 8 bases; bases with no gene match: 10. Germline CDR1 reads MDHEN; CDR2 reads SYDVKM. The CDR3 runs 15 residues. The CDR3 reads CASGGGGQNNEKLFF. In DNA form, the CDR3 reads TGTGCCAGCGGGGGAGGGGGCCAGAATAATGAAAAACTGTTTTTT.

The chain couples TRBV11-2 to TRBJ2-7; TRBD1 agrees at 7 bases. The CDR3 covers 13 residues. The ends lost 5 bases at V and 5 bases at J; junction bases unmatched: 6. Germline-derived CDR1 and CDR2 are SGHAT and FQNNGV. The CDR3: CASSRQTGNEQYF. Written as DNA, the CDR3 is TGTGCCAGCAGCCGCCAGACAGGGAACGAGCAGTACTTC. Filled out from reference TRBV11-2 and TRBJ2-7, the complete variable domain reads EAGVAQSPRYKIIEKRQSVAFWCNPISGHATLYWYQQILGQGPKLLIQFQNNGVVDDSQLPKDRFSAERLKGVDSTLKIQPAKLEDSAVYLCASSRQTGNEQYFGPGTRLTVT.

Ten or more counts support this clonotype. The chain has TRBV18 and TRBJ1-1; 7 bases map to TRBD1. The V gene's germline CDR1 is KGHSH and CDR2 LQKENI. The CDR3 is made up of 14 amino acids. Trimming removed 4 bases from V and 0 bases from J; junction bases left unmatched: 2. CDR3 amino acids: CASSRGQMNTEAFF. The CDR3 DNA sequence: TGTGCCAGCTCACGGGGACAGATGAACACTGAAGCTTTCTTT. The variable domain in full, with the rest retrieved from reference TRBV18 and TRBJ1-1, is NAGVMQNPRHLVRRRGQEARLRCSPMKGHSHVYWYRQLPEEGLKFMVYLQKENIIDESGMPKERFSAEFPKEGPSILRIQQVVRGDSAAYFCASSRGQMNTEAFFGQGTRLTVV.

In its sample, this clonotype was seen a few times. The chain is built from TRBV19 and TRBJ2-7; possible D gene TRBD2, 7 bases. The V and J ends lost 10 bases and 0 bases respectively, with 13 bases between them. Germline loops: CDR1 LNHDA, CDR2 SQIVND (reference sequence). This CDR3 region has 13 residues. The CDR3 DNA follows: TGTGCCACCTCGGGGGGCGTCTCCTACGAGCAGTACTTC. This encodes CATSGGVSYEQYF. Complete variable domain (other parts from reference TRBV19 and TRBJ2-7): DGGITQSPKYLFRKEGQNVTLSCEQNLNHDAMYWYRQDPGQGLRLIYYSQIVNDFQKGDIAEGYSVSREKKESFPLTVTSAQKNPTAFYLCATSGGVSYEQYFGPGTRLTVT.

This chain uses TRBV5-5 with TRBJ1-2; no reliable D call. V was trimmed by 4 bases and J by 0 bases, leaving 13 bases between them. This CDR3 is built from 15 residues. CDR1 is SGHKS and CDR2 is YYEKEE in the germline V gene (reference sequence). CDR3 nucleotides: TGTGCCAGCAGCGATTCGACTGGAGCTAACTATGGCTACACCTTC. Its translation: CASSDSTGANYGYTF.

Points on this clonotype: A much larger clone lies one base from this, so it may be a read error. The rearrangement uses TRBV9 and TRBJ2-3; D uncertain. Germline values: CDR1 SGDLS, CDR2 YYNGEE. V was shortened by 3 bases and J by 2 bases, with 4 bases between the two germline ends. CDR3 size: 12 residues. CDR3 loop: CASSGYTDTQYF. The CDR3 DNA sequence: TGTGCCAGCAGCGGATACACAGATACGCAGTATTTT.

This clonotype has a handful of counts. The J gene is TRBJ2-5, the V gene TRBV6-5; tentative D call: TRBD1 (6 bases). The CDR3 extends over 14 amino acids. The ends were cut back, 2 bases at V and 5 bases at J, with 12 bases in the middle. CDR1 is MNHEY and CDR2 is SVGAGI in the germline V gene. DNA for the CDR3: TGTGCCAGCAGTTACACGTCGAGGGGGGAGACCCAGTACTTC. Protein: CASSYTSRGETQYF.

The rearrangement links TRBV7-9 to TRBJ2-4, with D possibly TRBD1 on 5 matching bases. Germline V gives CDR1 SEHNR, CDR2 FQNEAQ (reference sequence). The CDR3 is made up of 14 amino acids. Deletions cut 3 bases from V and 7 bases from J, with 13 bases between. The CDR3 DNA is TGTGCCAGCAGCTTTAACAGGATTGGGAACATTCAGTACTTC. Amino acids: CASSFNRIGNIQYF. Combining the CDR3 with reference TRBV7-9 and TRBJ2-4 gives the whole variable domain DTGVSQNPRHKITKRGQNVTFRCDPISEHNRLYWYRQTLGQGPEFLTYFQNEAQLEKSRLLSDRFSAERPKGSFSTLEIQRTEQGDSAMYLCASSFNRIGNIQYFGAGTRLSVL.

Many counts were recorded for this clonotype. The chain recombines TRBV20-1 with TRBJ2-5, with TRBD1 matching over 11 bases. Trimming at V came to 5 bases and at J to 9 bases, leaving 14 bases not matched to a gene. Germline-derived CDR1 and CDR2 are DFQATT and SNEGSKA (reference sequence). The CDR3 runs to 15 residues. CDR3 coding DNA: TGCAGTGCTCGATGGGACAGGGGGTCGAGGCAGGCCCAGTACTTC. This codes for CSARWDRGSRQAQYF.

Many counts were recorded for this clonotype. CDR3 sequence reads: CASSDTVNTEAFF. For the CDR3, the DNA is TGTGCCAGCAGTGATACGGTGAACACTGAAGCTTTCTTT. The V gene is TRBV3-1, the J gene TRBJ1-1; the D is unclear. The V gene's germline CDR1 is LGHDT and CDR2 YNNKEL (reference sequence). The CDR3 extends over 13 amino acids. The V and J ends lost 6 bases and 0 bases respectively, with 8 bases between them.

This clonotype appeared many times. V is TRBV9 and J is TRBJ1-1; D call uncertain. V lost 2 bases and J lost 0, with 8 bases in between. Germline lookup yields CDR1 SGDLS and CDR2 YYNGEE. The CDR3 covers 14 residues. CDR3 coding DNA: TGTGCCAGCAGCGTTGGACGGTTGAACACTGAAGCTTTCTTT. Its translation is CASSVGRLNTEAFF. Together with reference TRBV9 and TRBJ1-1, the CDR3 gives the full variable domain: DSGVTQTPKHLITATGQRVTLRCSPRSGDLSVYWYQQSLDQGLQFLIQYYNGEERAKGNILERFSAQQFPDLHSELNLSSLELGDSALYFCASSVGRLNTEAFFGQGTRLTVV.

The table lists this clonotype with many counts. The chain is built from TRBV18 and TRBJ1-5; D remains unclear. Germline V gene sequence: CDR1 KGHSH, CDR2 LQKENI. The CDR3 totals 14 residues. V gave up 5 bases and J gave up 3 bases, with 11 bases separating them. CDR3 protein: CASSSHSYNQPQHF. CDR3 DNA sequence: TGTGCCAGCTCATCGCACAGTTACAATCAGCCCCAGCATTTT. Together with reference TRBV18 and TRBJ1-5, the CDR3 gives the full variable domain: NAGVMQNPRHLVRRRGQEARLRCSPMKGHSHVYWYRQLPEEGLKFMVYLQKENIIDESGMPKERFSAEFPKEGPSILRIQQVVRGDSAAYFCASSSHSYNQPQHFGDGTRLSIL.

This clonotype was seen ten or more times. The CDR3, as DNA: TGTGCCAGCAGGAACAGGGGACTCTATGAAAAACTGTTTTTT. It translates to CASRNRGLYEKLFF. The chain links TRBV6-1 to TRBJ1-4; 7 positions match TRBD1. The CDR3 loop spans 14 amino acids. With 6 bases clipped from V and 6 bases from J, the junction kept 7 bases outside the gene matches. From germline, CDR1 is MNHNS and CDR2 SASEGT.